This TCR beta chain was recovered during a study of control samples from healthy donors and cancer patients (dated by TCRdb to the early 2020s). Turning to this clone: Its antigen specificity is not known. The input lacks base qualities; no much larger clone sits a single base away.

V loses 4 bases of germline sequence and J loses 11 bases, and the interval between the two ends is 18 bases. Measured from the cysteine to the phenylalanine, the CDR3 is 14 residues long. The kept DNA is CDR3 alone, 42 bases in frame from the first base. CDR1 and CDR2 (KGHDR, SFDVKD) derive from the germline V gene. Library construction relied on the immunoSEQ multiplex PCR assay. What TCRdb holds here is the immuneACCESS table cut down to in-frame rearrangements. Part of the clones is not present; checked against another copy, under half of the missing clones reflect an unresolved V gene, and the others are unexplained. The sample table shows fewer than 30,000 clones, and almost 85% are seen once. The ten most abundant clones make up 6.5% to 7% of the sample.

The receptor comes from an older woman with head and neck cancer. The chain was built from TRBV24-1 and TRBJ2-3; D gene: possibly TRBD1, on 5 matching bases. The material sequenced was PBMCs. CDR3 loop: CATSESAGCCRQYF. Read as DNA, the sequence is TGTGCCACCAGTGAGTCGGCAGGGTGTTGTAGGCAGTATTTT.